This T cell receptor beta chain was profiled in a study of T cells in Graves' hyperthyroidism and ophthalmopathy. It was RNA transcripts that yielded the amplified TCR beta CDR3 regions. During a first-round RT-PCR of the TCR CDR3, the HTBI primer set was used. From the multiplex PCR reads, TCRdb called clonotypes with MiXCR, one entry per CDR3 protein. Among roughly 580,000 distinct CDR3 sequences listed, around 14% were seen once. Study results and limitations: In the blood, most expanded thyroid clonotypes above 0.001 appeared as well.

Diagnosis relied on clinical symptoms, serum thyroxine and TRAb, thyroid ultrasound and orbital computed tomography. The source of the PBMCs was less than 12 ml of fresh peripheral blood. CDR1 DFQATT and CDR2 SNEGSKA come from the germline V gene (reference sequence). This CDR3 region has 14 residues. V lost 3 bases, J lost 5 bases, and 10 bases stayed unmatched. This clonotype has ten or more counts. Its target is unknown. Sample: blood. The TCR originated in a woman in her 30s with Graves' hyperthyroidism that later progressed to Graves' ophthalmopathy. The V and J genes are TRBV20-1 and TRBJ2-7; TRBD1 aligns across 7 bases. The CDR3 nucleotides are TGCAGTGCTAGCTCTCAGGGGGAATGGGACGAGCAGTACTTC. This gives the protein CSASSQGEWDEQYF.